Presented here are 15 T cell receptor beta chains from one specimen sequenced in a study of shared clonotypes between healthy human individuals. TCRdb keeps only in-frame clones here, not all; method: immunoSEQ multiplex PCR. The sample has roughly 1 million clones; 65% to 75% are singletons. Sequencing was carried out using memory CD4+ T cells sorted from blood. Subset: CD45RA-negative fraction. These receptor sequences come from a man aged 18 to 29 in good health.

CDR3 residues: CASSLAPTPETQYF. DNA of the CDR3: TGTGCCAGCAGCTTAGCCCCCACCCCAGAGACCCAGTACTTC. V usage is TRBV7-6 and J usage is TRBJ2-5; D ambiguous. The CDR3 contains 14 residues. V lost 0 bases and J 4 bases, leaving 9 bases between the germline ends. Germline values: CDR1 SGHVS, CDR2 FNYEAQ.

This clone came up once. The same CDR3 can be traced to other DNA sequences in this sample. The chain uses TRBV5-4 and TRBJ1-4; perhaps TRBD1 as D (5 bases). Germline CDR1 and CDR2: SGHNT and YYREEE (reference sequence). V lost 0 bases, J lost 7 bases, and 7 bases lay in between. The CDR3 runs to 13 residues. The CDR3 spells CASSLAGSEKLFF. DNA of the CDR3: TGTGCCAGCAGCTTGGCAGGGAGTGAAAAACTGTTTTTT.

J is TRBJ1-1 and V is TRBV7-9; D is undetermined. The ends were cut back, 5 bases at V and 7 bases at J, with 8 bases in the middle. Germline-derived CDR1 and CDR2 are SEHNR and FQNEAQ (reference sequence). The CDR3 runs to 11 residues. The CDR3 coding sequence is TGTGCCAGCAGCCCAAGGGATGAAGCTTTCTTT. It codes for CASSPRDEAFF.

The chain carries TRBV4-1 and TRBJ1-1, with a weak D call TRBD1 (5 bases). V was trimmed by 0 bases and J by 11 bases, leaving 19 bases between them. This CDR3 has 15 residues. The germline V gene encodes CDR1 MGHRA and CDR2 YSYEKL. The DNA for the CDR3 is TGCGCCAGCAGCCAAGATCAGGGCCCCGCCCGGAGGGCTTTCTTT. Protein sequence: CASSQDQGPARRAFF.

This clone has a single count. This sequence joins TRBV4-1 and TRBJ2-1; 16 bases line up with TRBD2. This CDR3 comprises 17 residues. The V gene end was trimmed by 5 bases and the J gene end by 3 bases; junction bases not matched to a gene: 4. CDR1 and CDR2 (germline): MGHRA, YSYEKL. Here the CDR3 reads CASSAGTSGRGYNEQFF. The CDR3 nucleotides read TGCGCCAGCAGCGCCGGGACTAGCGGGAGGGGCTACAATGAGCAGTTCTTC.

This sequence joins TRBV6-1 and TRBJ2-7, with 8 bases matching TRBD2. CDR1 and CDR2 from the germline V gene are MNHNS and SASEGT. Trimming removed 1 base from V and 2 bases from J; junction bases left unmatched: 4. The CDR3 consists of 15 residues. The CDR3 here is CASSEVGSGTYEQYF. The CDR3 DNA sequence: TGTGCCAGCAGTGAAGTAGGTAGCGGGACCTACGAGCAGTACTTC.

The chain has TRBV7-2 and TRBJ1-5; no clear D gene. Trimming cost V 5 bases and J 2 bases, with 16 bases left between them. This CDR3 comprises 16 residues. CDR1 and CDR2 from the germline V gene are SGHTA and FQGNSA. The CDR3 loop reads CASSRDPVSGNQPQHF. The DNA for the CDR3 is TGTGCCAGCAGCCGTGACCCCGTTTCGGGCAATCAGCCCCAGCATTTT.

Of note for this clone: The same CDR3 can be traced to other DNA sequences in this sample. J is TRBJ2-7 and V is TRBV18, with D unclear. This CDR3 region has 13 residues. V was shortened by 3 bases and J by 3 bases, with 9 bases between the two germline ends. Per germline, CDR1 KGHSH and CDR2 LQKENI. The CDR3 nucleotides are TGTGCCAGCTCACCTCCGGTGGGCTACGAGCAGTACTTC. As protein: CASSPPVGYEQYF. Complete variable domain (other parts from reference TRBV18 and TRBJ2-7): NAGVMQNPRHLVRRRGQEARLRCSPMKGHSHVYWYRQLPEEGLKFMVYLQKENIIDESGMPKERFSAEFPKEGPSILRIQQVVRGDSAAYFCASSPPVGYEQYFGPGTRLTVT.

CDR3 nucleotide sequence: TGTGCCAGCAGTGATCAGGGGGGAGGCACTGAAGCTTTCTTT. Translation gives CASSDQGGGTEAFF. The V gene is TRBV2, the J gene TRBJ1-1; 7 bases are shared with TRBD1. V lost 3 bases, J lost 4 bases, and 5 bases stayed unmatched. CDR1 is SNHLY and CDR2 is FYNNEI in the germline V gene. The CDR3 is 14 amino acids.

This chain joins TRBV29-1 and TRBJ2-7; TRBD2 matches at 7 bases. The germline V gene has CDR1 SQVTM and CDR2 ANQGSEA. V dropped 0 bases and J dropped 1; count of bases not matched to a gene: 6. The CDR3 sequence is 15 residues long. The CDR3 region is CSVEDRASGSYEQYF. CDR3 nucleotides: TGCAGCGTTGAAGATCGTGCTAGCGGTTCCTACGAGCAGTACTTC.

The chain combines TRBV6-1 with TRBJ2-2; D gene uncertain. The CDR3 spans 15 residues. The germline V gene encodes CDR1 MNHNS and CDR2 SASEGT. V was shortened by 4 bases and J by 0 bases, with 9 bases between the two germline ends. The CDR3 region is CASSVWSSNTGELFF. CDR3 sequence (DNA): TGTGCCAGCAGTGTATGGAGTTCGAACACCGGGGAGCTGTTTTTT.

The genes are TRBV28 and TRBJ2-3; 9 positions match TRBD2. This CDR3 contains 19 residues. Looked up from germline, CDR1 is MDHEN and CDR2 is SYDVKM. J lost 0 bases, V lost 7 bases, and 17 bases had no gene match. The CDR3 region is CASTRQGFLAGESTDTQYF. The CDR3, as DNA: TGTGCCAGCACCAGACAGGGATTTTTAGCGGGGGAGAGCACAGATACGCAGTATTTT.

There are a few counts of this clone. The genes are TRBV2 and TRBJ2-7; D may correspond to TRBD1 or TRBD2 (6 bases each). This CDR3 has 16 residues. Germline assignment: CDR1 SNHLY and CDR2 FYNNEI. The ends were cut back, 6 bases at V and 0 bases at J, with 18 bases in the middle. The CDR3 spells CASSVRDTGDSYEQYF. The CDR3 DNA reads TGTGCCAGCAGCGTTCGGGACACGGGGGACTCCTACGAGCAGTACTTC. Using reference TRBV2 and TRBJ2-7 for the parts outside the CDR3, the full variable domain is EPEVTQTPSHQVTQMGQEVILRCVPISNHLYFYWYRQILGQKVEFLVSFYNNEISEKSEIFDDQFSVERPDGSNFTLKIRSTKLEDSAMYFCASSVRDTGDSYEQYFGPGTRLTVT.

The chain combines TRBV6-6 with TRBJ1-2; D not resolved. CDR3 size: 12 residues. V gave up 8 bases and J gave up 4 bases, with 11 bases separating them. CDR1 and CDR2 (germline): MNHNY, SVGAGI (reference sequence). The CDR3 DNA is TGTGCCAGCGCTGGGCAGAGCTATGGCTACACCTTC. This encodes CASAGQSYGYTF.

This chain links TRBV5-6 with TRBJ1-1; D remains unclear. The CDR3 consists of 15 residues. The V end lost 4 bases, the J end lost 5 bases, and 18 bases lay between the germline ends. CDR1 SGHDT and CDR2 YYEEEE come from the germline V gene. The CDR3 DNA follows: TGTGCCAGCAGCGTAGGGCACCGTCCGGGGACTGAAGCTTTCTTT. Protein product: CASSVGHRPGTEAFF.